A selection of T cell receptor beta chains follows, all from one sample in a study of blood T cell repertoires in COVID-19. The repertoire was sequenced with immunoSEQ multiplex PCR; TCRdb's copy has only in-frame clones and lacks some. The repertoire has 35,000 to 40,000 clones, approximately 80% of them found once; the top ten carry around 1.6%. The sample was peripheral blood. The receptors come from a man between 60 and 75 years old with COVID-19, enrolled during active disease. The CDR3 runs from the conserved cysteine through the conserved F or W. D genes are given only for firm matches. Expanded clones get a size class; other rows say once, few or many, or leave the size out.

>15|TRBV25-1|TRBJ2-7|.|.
TGTGCCAGCAGTGAATTTGGAGGGGCTTGGAACGAGCAGTACTTC
CASSEFGGAWNEQYF
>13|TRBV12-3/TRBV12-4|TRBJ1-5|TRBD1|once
TGTGCCAGCAGAGCTCCACAGGGGCAGCCCCAGCATTTT
CASRAPQGQPQHF
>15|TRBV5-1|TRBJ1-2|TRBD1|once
TGCGCCAGCAGCGTGGGACAGGGGCCCTCCATTGGCTACACCTTC
CASSVGQGPSIGYTF
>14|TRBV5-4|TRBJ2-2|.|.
TGTGCCAGCAGTCCCAGACTGGGCACCGGGGAGCTGTTTTTT
CASSPRLGTGELFF
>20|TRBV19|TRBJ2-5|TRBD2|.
TGTGCCAGTAGTATCTACGGGACTAGCGGGACCAGATCGTACCAAGAGACCCAGTACTTC
CASSIYGTSGTRSYQETQYF
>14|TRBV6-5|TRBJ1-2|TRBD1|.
TGTGCCAGCCGAGGGACAGGGGTGAACTATGGCTACACCTTC
CASRGTGVNYGYTF
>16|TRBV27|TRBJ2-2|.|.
TGTGCCAGCAGTTTATCGCTACTTATGGGCCCCGGGGAGCTGTTTTTT
CASSLSLLMGPGELFF
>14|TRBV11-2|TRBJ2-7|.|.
TGTGCCAGCAGCTTAGTCTTACAGGGCTCCGAGCAGTACTTC
CASSLVLQGSEQYF
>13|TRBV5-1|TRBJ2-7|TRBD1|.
TGCGCCAGCAGTTGGGACAGGGTTTACGAGCAGTACTTC
CASSWDRVYEQYF
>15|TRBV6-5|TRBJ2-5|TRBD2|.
TGTGCCACGAGGACTCTAGCGGGAGTACGGGAGACCCAGTACTTC
CATRTLAGVRETQYF
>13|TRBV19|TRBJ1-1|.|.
TGTGCCAGTAGGGACAAGATGAACACTGAAGCTTTCTTT
CASRDKMNTEAFF
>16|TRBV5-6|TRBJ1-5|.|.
TGTGCCAGCAGCTTGGGGGGCGGCTATAGCAATCAGCCCCAGCATTTT
CASSLGGGYSNQPQHF
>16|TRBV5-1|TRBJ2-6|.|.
TGCGCCAGCAGCTTGGCCGGGGTACCTGGGGCCAACGTCCTGACTTTC
CASSLAGVPGANVLTF
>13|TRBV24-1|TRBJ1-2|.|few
TGTGCCACCAGTACAGGAATGAAATATGGCTACACCTTC
CATSTGMKYGYTF
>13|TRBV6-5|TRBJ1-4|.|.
TGTGCCAGCAGTTACCGGGAACTTGAAAAACTGTTTTTT
CASSYRELEKLFF